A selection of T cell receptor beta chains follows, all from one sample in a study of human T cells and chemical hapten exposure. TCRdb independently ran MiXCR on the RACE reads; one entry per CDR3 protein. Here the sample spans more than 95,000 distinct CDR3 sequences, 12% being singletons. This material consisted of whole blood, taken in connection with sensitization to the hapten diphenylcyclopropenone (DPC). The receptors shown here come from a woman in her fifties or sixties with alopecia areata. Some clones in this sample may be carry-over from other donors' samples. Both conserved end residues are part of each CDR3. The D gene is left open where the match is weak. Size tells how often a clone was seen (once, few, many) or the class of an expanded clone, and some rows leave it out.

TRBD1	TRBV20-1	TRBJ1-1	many	CSARDPGGAVEAFF	TGCAGTGCTAGGGACCCAGGGGGGGCCGTTGAAGCTTTCTTT
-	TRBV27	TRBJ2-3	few	CASSLGESSTDTQYF	TGTGCCAGCAGTTTGGGGGAGTCTAGCACAGATACGCAGTATTTT
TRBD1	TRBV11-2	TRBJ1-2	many	CASSPGQDYGYTF	TGTGCCAGCAGCCCTGGACAGGACTATGGCTACACCTTC
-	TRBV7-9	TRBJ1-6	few	CASSPRGTSSYNSPLHF	TGTGCCAGCAGCCCCCGGGGTACGAGCTCCTATAATTCACCCCTCCACTTT
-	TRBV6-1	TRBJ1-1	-	CASSAGRGGQLEAFF	TGTGCCAGCAGTGCCGGGCGGGGTGGACAGCTGGAAGCTTTCTTT
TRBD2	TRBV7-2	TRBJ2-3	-	CASSLALTSGGYF	TGTGCCAGCAGCTTAGCCTTGACTAGCGGGGGGTATTTT
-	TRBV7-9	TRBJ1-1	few	CASSLWARNTEAFF	TGTGCCAGCAGCTTATGGGCTAGGAACACTGAAGCTTTCTTT
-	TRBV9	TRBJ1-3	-	CASSGGSTGNTIYF	TGTGCCAGCAGCGGGGGGAGCACTGGAAACACCATATATTTT
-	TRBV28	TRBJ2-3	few	CASRTHGDPQYF	TGTGCCTCCCGCACCCACGGCGATCCGCAGTATTTT
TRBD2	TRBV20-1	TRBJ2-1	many	CSACGLAGQDNEQFF	TGCAGTGCCTGCGGACTAGCGGGACAGGACAATGAGCAGTTCTTC
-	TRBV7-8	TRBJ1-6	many	CASSRDRMSSSYNSPLHF	TGTGCCAGCAGCCGTGACAGGATGTCCAGCTCCTATAATTCACCCCTCCACTTT
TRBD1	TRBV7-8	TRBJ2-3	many	CASSPWTGVADTQYF	TGTGCCAGCAGCCCCTGGACAGGGGTGGCCGATACGCAGTATTTT
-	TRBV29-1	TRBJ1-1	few	CSVEDRAGTEAFF	TGCAGCGTTGAAGATCGCGCAGGTACTGAAGCTTTCTTT
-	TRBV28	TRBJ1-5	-	CASSLFGGTYQPQHF	TGTGCCAGCAGTTTATTCGGAGGGACGTACCAGCCCCAGCATTTT
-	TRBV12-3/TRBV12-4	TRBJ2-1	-	CASNRGSSYNEQFF	TGTGCCAGCAATAGGGGGTCCTCCTACAATGAGCAGTTCTTC